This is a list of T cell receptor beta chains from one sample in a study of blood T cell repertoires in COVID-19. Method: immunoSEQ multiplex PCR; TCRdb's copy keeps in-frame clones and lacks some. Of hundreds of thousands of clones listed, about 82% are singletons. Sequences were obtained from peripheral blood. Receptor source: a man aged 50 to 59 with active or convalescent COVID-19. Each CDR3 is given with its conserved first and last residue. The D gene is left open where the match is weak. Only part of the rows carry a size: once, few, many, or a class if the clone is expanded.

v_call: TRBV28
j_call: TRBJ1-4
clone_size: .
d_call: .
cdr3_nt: TGTGCCAGCAGTTTAATCGCAATCTCGGCAACTAATGAAAAACTGTTTTTT
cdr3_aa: CASSLIAISATNEKLFF

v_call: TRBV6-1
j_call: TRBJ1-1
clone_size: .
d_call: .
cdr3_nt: TGTGCCAGCAGTGAACGGGGGGACACTGAAGCTTTCTTT
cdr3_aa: CASSERGDTEAFF

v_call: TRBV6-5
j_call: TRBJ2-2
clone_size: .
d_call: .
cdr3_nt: TGTGCCAGCAGTTACTCGCGGACACCCACCGGGGAGCTGTTTTTT
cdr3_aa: CASSYSRTPTGELFF

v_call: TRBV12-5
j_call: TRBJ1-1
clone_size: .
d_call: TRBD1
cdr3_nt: TGTGCTAGTGGTTTGGCCCTCGACAGGGGCGGCACTGAAGCTTTCTTT
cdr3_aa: CASGLALDRGGTEAFF

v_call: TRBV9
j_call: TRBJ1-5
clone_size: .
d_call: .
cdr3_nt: TGTGCCAGCAGCCCTGACAGGAGGTATCAGCCCCAGCATTTT
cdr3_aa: CASSPDRRYQPQHF

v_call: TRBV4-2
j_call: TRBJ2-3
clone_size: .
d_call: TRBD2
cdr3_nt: TGTGCCAGCAGCCAGGGAGGGCTCGTAGATACGCAGTATTTT
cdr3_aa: CASSQGGLVDTQYF

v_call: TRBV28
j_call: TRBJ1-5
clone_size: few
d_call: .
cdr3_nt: TGTGCCAGCAGTCGGAGGGGGGGGTCCCAACTTTTGATCTCAACTTATAGCAATCAGCCCCAGCATTTT
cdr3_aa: CASSRRGGSQLLISTYSNQPQHF

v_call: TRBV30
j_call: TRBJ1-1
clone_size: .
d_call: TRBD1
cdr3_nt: TGTGCCTGGAGTGACGCAGGGGGGAACACTGAAGCTTTCTTT
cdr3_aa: CAWSDAGGNTEAFF

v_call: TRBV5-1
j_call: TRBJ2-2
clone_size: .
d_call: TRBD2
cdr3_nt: TGCGCCAGCAGCTTGGAACCTAGCGGAAACACCGGGGAGCTGTTTTTT
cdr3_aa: CASSLEPSGNTGELFF

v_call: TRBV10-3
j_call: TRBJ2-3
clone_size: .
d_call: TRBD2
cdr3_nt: TGTGCCATCAGTGAATGGCTAGCGGGAGGGCGAGGGTATTTT
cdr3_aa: CAISEWLAGGRGYF

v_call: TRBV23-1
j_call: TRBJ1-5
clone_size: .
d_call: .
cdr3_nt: TGCGCCAGCAGTCCACGGGACTCGGAGGAGCCCCAGCATTTT
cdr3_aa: CASSPRDSEEPQHF

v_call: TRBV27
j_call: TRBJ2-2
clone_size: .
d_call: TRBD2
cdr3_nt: TGTGCCAGCGGGGGACTAGCGGGAGGAAGGGTCGGGGAGCTGTTTTTT
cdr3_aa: CASGGLAGGRVGELFF

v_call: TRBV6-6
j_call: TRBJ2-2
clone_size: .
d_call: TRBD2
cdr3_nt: TGTGCCAGCAGTTACCTTGGACTAGCCGGGGAGCTGTTTTTT
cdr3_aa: CASSYLGLAGELFF

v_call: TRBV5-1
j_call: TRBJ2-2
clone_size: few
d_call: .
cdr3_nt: TGCGCCAGCAGCTTATCAGGGAACACCGGGGAGCTGTTTTTT
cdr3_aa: CASSLSGNTGELFF

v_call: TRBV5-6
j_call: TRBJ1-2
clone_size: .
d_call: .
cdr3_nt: TGTGCCAGCAGCACAGAAACGTATGGCTACACCTTC
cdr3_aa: CASSTETYGYTF

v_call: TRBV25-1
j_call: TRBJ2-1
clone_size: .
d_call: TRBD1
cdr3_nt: TGTGCCAGTGGCAGGGGGCTCAGCTCCTACAATGAGCAGTTCTTC
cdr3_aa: CASGRGLSSYNEQFF

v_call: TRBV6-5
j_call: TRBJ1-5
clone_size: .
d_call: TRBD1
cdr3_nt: TGTGCCAGCAGCTGGGACAGACGACAGCCCCAGCATTTT
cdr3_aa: CASSWDRRQPQHF

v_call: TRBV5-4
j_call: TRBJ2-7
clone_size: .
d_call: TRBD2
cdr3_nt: TGTGCCAGCAACCTCCTGACTAGCGGGCACTCCTACGAGCAGTACTTC
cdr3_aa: CASNLLTSGHSYEQYF

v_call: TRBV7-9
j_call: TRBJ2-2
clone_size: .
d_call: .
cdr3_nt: TGTGCCAGCAGCGGAGGAAGGGCCGGGGAGCTGTTTTTT
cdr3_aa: CASSGGRAGELFF

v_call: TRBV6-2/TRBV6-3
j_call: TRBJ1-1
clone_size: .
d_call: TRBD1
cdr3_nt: TGTGCCAGCAGTTACTCGATGGGGACAGGGGTGAACACTGAAGCTTTCTTT
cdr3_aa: CASSYSMGTGVNTEAFF

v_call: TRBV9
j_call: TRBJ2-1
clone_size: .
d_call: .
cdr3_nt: TGTGCCAGCAGCGTAGGGTGGGGGCGAAACAATGAGCAGTTCTTC
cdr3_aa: CASSVGWGRNNEQFF

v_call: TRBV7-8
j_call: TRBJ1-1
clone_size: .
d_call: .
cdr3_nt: TGTGCCAGCAGCTTAGGCTGGCAGGCGAACACTGAAGCTTTCTTT
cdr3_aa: CASSLGWQANTEAFF

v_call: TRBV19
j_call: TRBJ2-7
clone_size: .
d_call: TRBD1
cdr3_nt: TGTGCCAGTAGTTCCCGGGACAGGGGGATCGTCGAGCAGTACTTC
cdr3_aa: CASSSRDRGIVEQYF

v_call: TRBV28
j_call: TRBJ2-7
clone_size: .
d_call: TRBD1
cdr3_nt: TGTGCCAGCAGTTTAGCCGGACAGGGGGCGGGGGAGCAGTACTTC
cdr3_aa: CASSLAGQGAGEQYF

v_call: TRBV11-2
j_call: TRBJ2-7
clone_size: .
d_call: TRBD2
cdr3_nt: TGTGCCAGCAGCCGAGCGGGAGAGGCCTACGAGCAGTACTTC
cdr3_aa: CASSRAGEAYEQYF

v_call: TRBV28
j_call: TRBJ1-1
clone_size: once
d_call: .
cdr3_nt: TGTGCCAGCAGCATCATAGGGGCTGAAGCTTTCTTT
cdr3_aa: CASSIIGAEAFF

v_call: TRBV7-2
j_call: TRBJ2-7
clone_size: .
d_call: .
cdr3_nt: TGTGCCAGCAGCTTAAGTCCGACCGGGGTGCGGGGATCCTACGAGCAGTACTTC
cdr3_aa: CASSLSPTGVRGSYEQYF

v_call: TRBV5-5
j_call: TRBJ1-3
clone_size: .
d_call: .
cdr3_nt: TGTGCCAGCAGCGGTGCGGGCCCTGTGGCAGGAAACACCATATATTTT
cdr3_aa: CASSGAGPVAGNTIYF

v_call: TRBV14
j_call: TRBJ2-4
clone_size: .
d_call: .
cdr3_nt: TGTGCCAGCAGCCTTAGTTCCGTAGTAGCCAAAAACATTCAGTACTTC
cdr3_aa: CASSLSSVVAKNIQYF

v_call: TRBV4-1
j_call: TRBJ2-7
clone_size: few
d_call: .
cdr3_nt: TGCGCCAGCAGCCAAGAGGGGGGAAGACCCACCTACGAGCAGTACTTC
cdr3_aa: CASSQEGGRPTYEQYF

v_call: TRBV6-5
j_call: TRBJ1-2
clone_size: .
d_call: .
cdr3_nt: TGTGCCAGCAGTTCACAGGGACCGGGTGGCTACACCTTC
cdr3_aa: CASSSQGPGGYTF